This passage covers 15 T cell receptor beta chains from one sample sequenced in a study of graft-versus-host responses after intestinal transplantation. Clones were sequenced by immunoSEQ multiplex PCR, and TCRdb holds only the in-frame ones, with some missing. Of approximately 9,600 clones listed, roughly 92% were seen once; the top ten hold roughly 3.5%. The sequenced sample was PBMCs, obtained about 45 days after intestinal transplantation. The receptors shown here come from a human patient who received an intestinal transplant, so some T cells may come from the graft donor.

This chain joins TRBV19 and TRBJ2-1; TRBD2 matches 7 bases. The CDR3 length is 13 residues. The germline CDR1 and CDR2 sequences are LNHDA and SQIVND (reference sequence). V shed 4 bases and J 4 bases; nucleotides not matched to a gene: 1. The CDR3 sequence is CASSTGGYNEQFF. The CDR3 DNA reads as TGTGCCAGTAGTACGGGGGGTTACAATGAGCAGTTCTTC. The full variable domain, with the rest looked up from reference TRBV19 and TRBJ2-1, is DGGITQSPKYLFRKEGQNVTLSCEQNLNHDAMYWYRQDPGQGLRLIYYSQIVNDFQKGDIAEGYSVSREKKESFPLTVTSAQKNPTAFYLCASSTGGYNEQFFGPGTRLTVL.

J is TRBJ2-2 and V is TRBV18; TRBD2 aligns across 7 bases. Per the germline V gene, CDR1 is KGHSH and CDR2 is LQKENI. This CDR3 spans 18 amino acids. V lost 3 bases and J lost 0; bases outside the gene matches: 10. CDR3: CASSPPPVAGANTGELFF. In DNA, the CDR3 is TGTGCCAGCTCACCCCCCCCGGTGGCGGGGGCGAACACCGGGGAGCTGTTTTTT.

The V gene is TRBV5-1, the J gene TRBJ1-2, with D uncertain. The CDR3 is 15 residues long. The V end was cut by 1 base, the J end by 4 bases, with 14 bases between. Per germline, CDR1 SGHRS and CDR2 YFSETQ. Here the CDR3 reads CASSLRAGRGYGYTF. CDR3 DNA sequence: TGCGCCAGCAGCTTGAGGGCAGGTCGGGGCTATGGCTACACCTTC.

With regard to this clone: The sample has other DNA sequences that encode this CDR3 too. V and J are TRBV5-1 and TRBJ1-1; no definite D call. Germline-derived CDR1 and CDR2 are SGHRS and YFSETQ. The V end lost 0 bases, the J end lost 2 bases, and 5 bases lay between the germline ends. This CDR3 has 13 residues. CDR3 DNA sequence: TGCGCCAGCAGCTTGGGGGGAAACACTGAAGCTTTCTTT. Translation: CASSLGGNTEAFF.

The chain couples TRBV12-5 to TRBJ1-4; D is uncertain. There are 13 residues in the CDR3. With 6 bases removed from V and 2 bases from J, the gap between germline ends came to 7 bases. Looked up from germline, CDR1 is LGHNT and CDR2 is FRNRAP. The CDR3 is CASGVATNEKLFF. DNA of the CDR3: TGTGCTAGTGGGGTGGCGACTAATGAAAAACTGTTTTTT.

This sequence joins TRBV18 and TRBJ2-7; D might be TRBD1 (5 bases). CDR1 and CDR2 from the germline V gene are KGHSH and LQKENI. Trimming took 5 bases from V and 7 from J, leaving 9 bases between them. CDR3 length equals 11 residues. This CDR3 is CASSDKGEQYF. The DNA for the CDR3 is TGTGCCAGCTCAGATAAGGGGGAGCAGTACTTC.

The chain employs TRBV9 and TRBJ2-5, with TRBD2 identical over 14 bases. The CDR3 extends over 18 amino acids. Germline CDR1 and CDR2: SGDLS and YYNGEE. V was clipped by 2 bases and J by 2 bases; unmatched bases: 8. The CDR3 nucleotides read TGTGCCAGCAGCGTTGGACTAGCGGGGGGTAAACAACAAGAGACCCAGTACTTC. This translates into CASSVGLAGGKQQETQYF.

The table lists this clone with a few counts. This rearrangement joins TRBV5-6 to TRBJ1-3; no clear D. Germline assignment: CDR1 SGHDT and CDR2 YYEEEE. CDR3 length: 11 amino acids. The V gene lost 2 bases and the J gene lost 4 bases, with 1 base spanning the gap. CDR3 region: CASSFGNTIYF. The CDR3 bases are TGTGCCAGCAGCTTCGGAAACACCATATATTTT.

The J gene is TRBJ2-1, the V gene TRBV10-2; no firm D call. The V gene's germline CDR1 is WSHSY and CDR2 SAAADI. This CDR3 contains 12 residues. V was trimmed by 4 bases and J by 10 bases, leaving 11 bases between them. DNA for the CDR3: TGCGCCAGCAGTGGAGGTCCGTGGGAGCAGTTCTTC. Its protein is CASSGGPWEQFF.

This chain joins TRBV5-4 and TRBJ1-2; 7 bases are a match to TRBD1. V shed 3 bases and J 0 bases; nucleotides not matched to a gene: 8. CDR1 is SGHNT, CDR2 YYREEE, per germline (reference sequence). The CDR3 extends over 16 amino acids. CDR3 region: CASSSPRQGANYGYTF. The CDR3 coding sequence is TGTGCCAGCAGCTCCCCCCGACAGGGCGCTAACTATGGCTACACCTTC.

V and J are TRBV10-2 and TRBJ1-1, with D possibly matching TRBD1 (6 bases). V was shortened by 4 bases and J by 7 bases, with 16 bases between the two germline ends. The CDR3 totals 14 residues. Germline V lookup: CDR1 WSHSY, CDR2 SAAADI. CDR3 DNA sequence: TGCGCCAGCAGTGCACGTGGAGGGGGTAATGAAGCTTTCTTT. The encoded protein is CASSARGGGNEAFF.

This chain uses TRBV11-1 with TRBJ2-2; 7 bases fit TRBD1. Germline V lookup: CDR1 SGHAT, CDR2 FQDESV (reference sequence). Germline trimming cut 5 bases from V and 13 bases from J; bases unmatched to any gene: 10. There are 13 residues in the CDR3. CDR3: CASSPWTGLGLFF. The CDR3 DNA is TGTGCCAGCAGCCCCTGGACAGGCCTGGGGCTGTTTTTT. Full variable domain (missing parts from reference TRBV11-1 and TRBJ2-2): EAEVAQSPRYKITEKSQAVAFWCDPISGHATLYWYRQILGQGPELLVQFQDESVVDDSQLPKDRFSAERLKGVDSTLKIQPAELGDSAMYLCASSPWTGLGLFFGEGSRLTVL.

As for this clone: One end of the junction does not line up with germline, which may come from a read error. The V call is TRBV7-7, the J call TRBJ2-7, with a weak D call TRBD1 (5 bases). Germline V gene lookup returns CDR1 SSHAT and CDR2 FNYEAQ (reference sequence). The CDR3 runs 14 residues. The CDR3 reads CASSSIDRVSEQYF. CDR3 bases: TGTGCTAGCAGCTCCATTGACAGAGTGAGCGAGCAGTACTTC.

The CDR3 nucleotides are TGTGCCAGCAGTTACTCGTTGTCGGCCTACGAGCAGTACTTC. Protein product: CASSYSLSAYEQYF. This sequence joins TRBV6-5 and TRBJ2-7; no clear D. Germline V gene sequence: CDR1 MNHEY, CDR2 SVGAGI. Trimming took off 0 bases at V and 2 bases at J, with 8 bases between the two ends. The CDR3 totals 14 residues.

CDR3 in amino acids: CASSWDRGNQPQHF. The CDR3 DNA reads as TGTGCCAGCAGCTGGGACAGGGGCAATCAGCCCCAGCATTTT. The chain combines TRBV11-2 with TRBJ1-5; TRBD1 aligns across 9 bases. The junction had 0 bases not matched to a gene; V was cut back by 4 bases and J by 2 bases. This CDR3 comprises 14 residues. Germline V CDR1 and CDR2: SGHAT, FQNNGV.